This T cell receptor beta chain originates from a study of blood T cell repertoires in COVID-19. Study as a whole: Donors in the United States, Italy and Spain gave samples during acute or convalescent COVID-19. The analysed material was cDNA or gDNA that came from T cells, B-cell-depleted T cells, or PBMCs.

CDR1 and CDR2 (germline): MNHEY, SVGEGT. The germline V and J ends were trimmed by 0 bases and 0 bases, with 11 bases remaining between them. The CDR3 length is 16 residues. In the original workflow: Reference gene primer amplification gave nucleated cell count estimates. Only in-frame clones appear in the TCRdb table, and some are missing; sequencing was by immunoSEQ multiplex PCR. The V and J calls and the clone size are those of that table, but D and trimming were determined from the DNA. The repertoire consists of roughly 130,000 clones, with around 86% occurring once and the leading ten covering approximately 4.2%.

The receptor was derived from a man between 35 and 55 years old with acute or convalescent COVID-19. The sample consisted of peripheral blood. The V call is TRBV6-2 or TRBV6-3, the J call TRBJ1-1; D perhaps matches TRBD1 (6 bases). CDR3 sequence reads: CASSYSDSSMNTEAFF. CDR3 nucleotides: TGTGCCAGCAGTTACTCGGACAGCTCTATGAACACTGAAGCTTTCTTT.